A selection of T cell receptor beta chains follows, all from one sample in a study of shared clonotypes between healthy human individuals. Generated by immunoSEQ multiplex PCR, the TCRdb table keeps only in-frame clones and is missing some. This table has 2.3 million or so clones, over 85% appearing once. Sample: naive CD4+ T cells from PBMCs. Receptor source: a man aged 18 to 30 in good health. Some clones in this sample may be carry-over from other donors' samples. CDR3s include the opening cysteine and the closing phenylalanine or tryptophan. D genes are given only for firm matches. Expanded clones are given a class, and other clones once, few, many or no size at all.

CDR3 DNA	CDR3 protein	D gene	V gene	J gene	clone size
TGTGCCAGCTCGGACAGCCAAAGAATTCAAGAGACCCAGTACTTC	CASSDSQRIQETQYF	.	TRBV25-1	TRBJ2-5	.
TGTGCCAGCAGCCGCCCGGGGACTCTGGAGACCCAGTACTTC	CASSRPGTLETQYF	.	TRBV28	TRBJ2-5	.
TGTGCCAGCAGTTTCAATGAAAAACTGTTTTTT	CASSFNEKLFF	.	TRBV28	TRBJ1-4	.
TGTGCCAGCTCACCCCCGGGACTAGCTAGGACAGATACGCAGTATTTT	CASSPPGLARTDTQYF	TRBD2	TRBV18	TRBJ2-3	.
TGTGCCAGCTCACAAGGACAGGGTAGCGACGAGCAGTACTTC	CASSQGQGSDEQYF	TRBD1	TRBV18	TRBJ2-7	once
TGTGCCAGCAGTGTAGGACAGGGTGGGAGTGGGCCCCAGCATTTT	CASSVGQGGSGPQHF	TRBD1	TRBV6-1	TRBJ1-5	.
TGTGCCAGCAGCTCCGGGACAGGGTCCACTGAAGCTTTCTTT	CASSSGTGSTEAFF	TRBD1	TRBV11-2	TRBJ1-1	.
TGTGCCAGCAGTCTAGCGGGAGGGCGGGGCACAGATACGCAGTATTTT	CASSLAGGRGTDTQYF	TRBD2	TRBV2	TRBJ2-3	.
TGCGCCAGCAGCTTGTACCTAGCGGGAGGTGATGAGCAGTTCTTC	CASSLYLAGGDEQFF	TRBD2	TRBV5-1	TRBJ2-1	.
TGTGCCAGCAGCGTAGAGGGAGGGAGAGCTGAAAAACTGTTTTTT	CASSVEGGRAEKLFF	.	TRBV9	TRBJ1-4	.
TGTGCCAGCAGCAAAACAGGGGGTTGGACGCAGTATTTT	CASSKTGGWTQYF	TRBD1	TRBV11-1	TRBJ2-3	.
TGTGCCAGCAGCCCCGGACTAGCGGCAATAGGGAATGAGCAGTTCTTC	CASSPGLAAIGNEQFF	TRBD2	TRBV9	TRBJ2-1	.
TGTGCCAGCAGGGGGGTGGAAGAGACCCAGTACTTC	CASRGVEETQYF	.	TRBV2	TRBJ2-5	.
TGTGCCTGGAGTGTAGAGGGCGATAGGGGTTGGAATTCACCCCTCCACTTT	CAWSVEGDRGWNSPLHF	.	TRBV30	TRBJ1-6	.
TGTGCCAGCAGTGTAATCAGCGCCGGCACAGATACGCAGTATTTT	CASSVISAGTDTQYF	.	TRBV2	TRBJ2-3	.
TGTGCCAGCCACGAGGCGGGAGCGGAGACCCAGTACTTC	CASHEAGAETQYF	TRBD2	TRBV6-5	TRBJ2-5	.
TGTGCCAGCAGTTCCGGGACAGACTTGTGGGGGATGTTCTTC	CASSSGTDLWGMFF	TRBD1	TRBV27	TRBJ2-1	.
TGCGCCAGCAGCCTAGACAGGGATCAGTACTTC	CASSLDRDQYF	TRBD1	TRBV5-1	TRBJ2-7	.
TGTGCCAGCAGGCTTAGCCTCGTGGAGACCCAGTACTTC	CASRLSLVETQYF	.	TRBV11-2	TRBJ2-5	.
TGTGCCAGCAGCTTTAGGCGGGGACCCCAGGCTGAGCAGTTCTTC	CASSFRRGPQAEQFF	.	TRBV7-2	TRBJ2-1	.
TGCGCCAGCAGCTCAGCAACTTCCTACAATGAGCAGTTCTTC	CASSSATSYNEQFF	.	TRBV5-1	TRBJ2-1	.
TGTGCCAGCAGCATGGACGGCCGGGGGTCCTACGAGCAGTACTTC	CASSMDGRGSYEQYF	.	TRBV28	TRBJ2-7	.
TGTGCCGGTTACGACAGTTCAAACTATGGCTACACCTTC	CAGYDSSNYGYTF	.	TRBV28	TRBJ1-2	.
TGTGCCAGCGCCCTGGGCTTTAACACCATATATTTT	CASALGFNTIYF	.	TRBV2	TRBJ1-3	.
TGTGCCAGCAGTCCAAATTACGCCATCTACTCTGGAAACACCATATATTTT	CASSPNYAIYSGNTIYF	.	TRBV28	TRBJ1-3	.
TGTGCCAGCAGTTTAACAGACAATGAGCAGTTCTTC	CASSLTDNEQFF	.	TRBV28	TRBJ2-1	.
TGTGCCTGGAGTGTATTAAAACCGGGGATTCAAGAGACCCAGTACTTC	CAWSVLKPGIQETQYF	.	TRBV30	TRBJ2-5	.
TGCGCCAGCAGTGAGTCGCAGTCCCACGAGCAGTACTTC	CASSESQSHEQYF	.	TRBV10-1	TRBJ2-7	.
TGTGCCAGCATCGGACAGGGTCGAACCAAAAACATTCAGTACTTC	CASIGQGRTKNIQYF	TRBD1	TRBV6-6	TRBJ2-4	.
TGTGCCAGCTCGAAAGGGACAGGGAACACCGGGGAGCTGTTTTTT	CASSKGTGNTGELFF	TRBD1	TRBV18	TRBJ2-2	.
TGTGCCACCCGACCGGCGGGAGCAGATACGCAGTATTTT	CATRPAGADTQYF	TRBD2	TRBV6-5	TRBJ2-3	.
TGTGCTAGTGGTTTGTTGAAGGGGATTTACAATGAGCAGTTCTTC	CASGLLKGIYNEQFF	.	TRBV12-5	TRBJ2-1	.
TGCGCCAGCAGCTTGCGTAGGGACAGGGGGACTGAAGCTTTCTTT	CASSLRRDRGTEAFF	TRBD1	TRBV5-1	TRBJ1-1	.
TGTGCCAGTAGGGGCACTGAAGCTTTCTTT	CASRGTEAFF	.	TRBV19	TRBJ1-1	few
TGTGCCAGCAGTTTAAGGCGTGGCGGTCCTAGCGGGAGGGTCGGGAACATTCAGTACTTC	CASSLRRGGPSGRVGNIQYF	TRBD2	TRBV28	TRBJ2-4	.
TGTGCCAGCAGCTTAATGTTCTCTGGGGCCAACGTCCTGACTTTC	CASSLMFSGANVLTF	.	TRBV7-9	TRBJ2-6	.
TGTGCCAGCAGTGATAATCGAGGGGAAGGAAAGACCCAGTACTTC	CASSDNRGEGKTQYF	.	TRBV2	TRBJ2-5	.
TGCAGCGTAGACAGGGAGGTAGATACGCAGTATTTT	CSVDREVDTQYF	.	TRBV29-1	TRBJ2-3	.
TGTGCCAGCAGTTACCTAGCCCAGGGGTCAGATACGCAGTATTTT	CASSYLAQGSDTQYF	.	TRBV2	TRBJ2-3	.
TGTGCCAGCAGCCAACCGGGACTAGCGGGAGTTGGAGAGCAGTTCTTC	CASSQPGLAGVGEQFF	TRBD2	TRBV4-2	TRBJ2-1	.
TGTGCCAGCAGTACAAACTTGGTCGGTGGCTACACCTTC	CASSTNLVGGYTF	.	TRBV28	TRBJ1-2	.
TGTGCCAGCAGCTCTTCCTACGGGACAGTTTATGGCTACACCTTC	CASSSSYGTVYGYTF	TRBD1	TRBV7-9	TRBJ1-2	.
TGTGCCAGCAGTTTTGAGGACTCCACAGATACGCAGTATTTT	CASSFEDSTDTQYF	.	TRBV28	TRBJ2-3	.
TGTGCCAGCAGTTTTCGGGTAGTAAGTTTGAATGAGCAGTTCTTC	CASSFRVVSLNEQFF	.	TRBV27	TRBJ2-1	.
TGTGCCAGCAGTTTAAACGCCGGGGAGCTGTTTTTT	CASSLNAGELFF	.	TRBV27	TRBJ2-2	.
TGTGCCAGCAGCTTGGGGGGGGCCACGGAGACCCAGTACTTC	CASSLGGATETQYF	.	TRBV7-7	TRBJ2-5	.